Listed below are T cell receptor beta chains from one sample, sequenced in a study of blood T cell repertoires in COVID-19. The table came from immunoSEQ multiplex PCR; TCRdb's copy has only in-frame clones and leaves some out. The table has about 110,000 clones, 82% seen once; the top ten hold less than 8%. Sequencing used peripheral blood. Source of these receptors: a man between 65 and 79 years old with acute or convalescent COVID-19. The CDR3 runs from the conserved cysteine through the conserved F or W. A D gene is named only where the DNA matches it firmly. Size values are once, few and many counts, or a class for expanded clones, and some rows have none.

size,D,V,J,CDR3,DNA
.,.,TRBV6-5,TRBJ2-7,CASSPRQEPNYEQYF,TGTGCCAGCAGTCCTCGACAGGAGCCGAATTACGAGCAGTACTTC
.,TRBD2,TRBV6-6,TRBJ2-3,CASSRTPLAGITDTQYF,TGTGCCAGCAGTCGAACCCCCTTAGCGGGGATCACAGATACGCAGTATTTT
.,.,TRBV14,TRBJ1-1,CASSQGAGPPNTEAFF,TGTGCCAGCAGCCAAGGGGCAGGCCCCCCGAACACTGAAGCTTTCTTT
.,.,TRBV5-1,TRBJ2-5,CASSLAPRRQETQYF,TGCGCCAGCAGCTTGGCTCCGCGGCGGCAAGAGACCCAGTACTTC
.,TRBD2,TRBV9,TRBJ2-2,CASSVDRTSGKGSTGELFF,TGTGCCAGCAGCGTAGACAGGACTAGCGGGAAAGGGAGCACCGGGGAGCTGTTTTTT
.,.,TRBV5-1,TRBJ2-3,CASSLAFFPRGPSKAGTDTQYF,TGCGCCAGCAGCTTGGCCTTTTTCCCGCGGGGGCCCTCAAAAGCCGGCACAGATACGCAGTATTTT
.,TRBD2,TRBV5-4,TRBJ2-7,CASSPPGTSVYEQYF,TGTGCCAGCAGCCCCCCAGGGACTAGCGTCTACGAGCAGTACTTC
.,.,TRBV10-3,TRBJ2-6,CAISDKDTGANVLTF,TGTGCCATCAGTGATAAAGACACTGGGGCCAACGTCCTGACTTTC
once,TRBD1,TRBV5-5,TRBJ2-7,CASSYWTGSYEQYF,TGTGCCAGCAGCTACTGGACAGGCTCCTACGAGCAGTACTTC
.,.,TRBV7-8,TRBJ2-3,CASSLASGVIPDTQYF,TGTGCCAGCAGCTTAGCATCAGGGGTGATCCCAGATACGCAGTATTTT
.,.,TRBV19,TRBJ1-1,CASSIGVGGVNTEAFF,TGTGCCAGTAGTATAGGTGTCGGAGGGGTAAACACTGAAGCTTTCTTT
.,.,TRBV15,TRBJ1-2,CATSRDGAFGYTF,TGTGCCACCAGCAGAGATGGGGCGTTTGGCTACACCTTC
once,.,TRBV30,TRBJ1-2,CAWRTGNNYGYTF,TGTGCCTGGAGAACAGGGAATAACTATGGCTACACCTTC
.,TRBD2,TRBV5-8,TRBJ2-1,CASSFGLAAYNEQFF,TGTGCCAGCAGCTTCGGACTAGCGGCCTACAATGAGCAGTTCTTC
once,.,TRBV5-1,TRBJ1-6,CASSSEGRNSYNSPLHF,TGCGCCAGCAGCTCCGAGGGCAGAAACTCCTATAATTCACCCCTCCACTTT
.,TRBD2,TRBV5-1,TRBJ2-3,CASSDTSGTDTQYF,TGCGCCAGCAGCGACACTAGCGGGACGGATACGCAGTATTTT
.,.,TRBV30,TRBJ1-1,CAWSAQVNTEAFF,TGTGCCTGGAGTGCACAGGTGAACACTGAAGCTTTCTTT
.,.,TRBV6-1,TRBJ1-1,CASSEEGVRNTEAFF,TGTGCCAGCAGTGAAGAAGGGGTTCGGAACACTGAAGCTTTCTTT
.,.,TRBV5-1,TRBJ1-3,CASSWSNPTSGNTIYF,TGCGCCAGCAGCTGGAGCAATCCGACCTCTGGAAACACCATATATTTT
.,.,TRBV5-6,TRBJ2-1,CASSLVTQAIYNEQFF,TGTGCCAGCAGCTTGGTAACACAGGCAATTTACAATGAGCAGTTCTTC